One T cell receptor beta chain is described in this entry. Its antigen remains unidentified. As part of sample collection, lesional scalp punch biopsies and peripheral blood were taken from alopecia areata patients. The data were obtained in a study of CD8+ T cells in alopecia areata. Overall study context: Treated patients swallowed 5 to 10 mg of oral tofacitinib twice daily. General study findings and limits: It was lesional scalp, especially alopecia totalis/universalis, that showed higher clonality than normal scalp. Alphabeta T cells residing in normal skin are also sequenced in scalp samples.

Germline V gene lookup returns CDR1 SGHRS and CDR2 YFSETQ. With 0 bases removed from V and 4 bases from J, the gap between germline ends came to 6 bases. CDR3 length: 13 residues. Following extraction, RNA underwent reverse transcription to cDNA, which served as the sequencing template. Using immunoSEQ multiplex PCR, the repertoire was profiled, and TCRdb retains in-frame clones only, with some absent. The sample includes 150,000 or so clones, 87% seen only once; the top ten take more than 13%. The sequenced sample was CD8+ T cells sorted from blood, obtained at week 0. The chain has TRBV5-1 and TRBJ2-3; D ambiguous. The source of this sequence is a human donor with alopecia areata. CDR3 nucleotides: TGCGCCAGCAGCTTGGAGTCCTCAGATACGCAGTATTTT. Protein product: CASSLESSDTQYF.